One sample yielded the 27 T cell receptor beta chains listed below, sequenced in a study of PD-1 blockade in classical Hodgkin lymphoma. The time point is: cycle 4 day 1 (C4D1), after 5 to 7 weeks of nivolumab. Autologous stem cell transplantation was followed by relapse in every patient, and brentuximab vedotin exposure varied. Measured with immunoSEQ multiplex PCR; TCRdb has only the in-frame clones, and not every one. Of tens of thousands of clones in the sample, approximately 85% were seen once. Sequences were derived from peripheral blood mononuclear cells (PBMCs), sampled before the fourth cycle of nivolumab. These receptors were taken from a human donor with classical Hodgkin lymphoma.

The chain has TRBV11-1 and TRBJ2-3; TRBD2 matches at 9 bases. This CDR3 is built from 15 residues. Germline V CDR1 and CDR2: SGHAT, FQDESV (reference sequence). J gave up 2 bases and V 5 bases, and 5 bases lay outside the gene matches. DNA of the CDR3: TGTGCCAGCAGCAGACTAGCGGCCCCCACAGATACGCAGTATTTT. Translated: CASSRLAAPTDTQYF.

This rearrangement joins TRBV6-6 to TRBJ2-2, with D possibly TRBD2 on 6 matching bases. The CDR3 consists of 16 residues. The germline V and J ends were trimmed by 2 bases and 2 bases, with 12 bases remaining between them. CDR1 and CDR2 from the germline V gene are MNHNY and SVGAGI (reference sequence). DNA of the CDR3: TGTGCCAGCAGTTACCCCTTGGGACTTAACACCGGGGAGCTGTTTTTT. Encoded protein: CASSYPLGLNTGELFF.

This rearrangement joins TRBV14 to TRBJ2-5; 7 bases are a match to TRBD1. The CDR3 is 16 residues long. Germline CDR1 reads SGHDN; CDR2 reads FVKESK. Unmatched junction bases numbered 12, after V lost 4 bases and J lost 4 bases. Here the CDR3 reads CASSPGRRGLGETQYF. In nucleotides, the CDR3 is TGTGCCAGCAGCCCCGGTCGAAGGGGGCTAGGAGAGACCCAGTACTTC.

This chain uses TRBV10-3 with TRBJ2-1; 7 nucleotides agree with TRBD2. This CDR3 has 15 residues. Germline trimming cut 2 bases from V and 8 bases from J; bases unmatched to any gene: 9. Germline V gene lookup returns CDR1 ENHRY and CDR2 SYGVKD. The CDR3 region has the DNA TGTGCCATCAGTGAGAAGAGTGGGGGAGGGGATGAGCAGTTCTTC. Residues: CAISEKSGGGDEQFF.

By its share, this clone is medium-sized (0.01 to 0.1%). This chain uses TRBV4-3 with TRBJ2-1, with D tentatively TRBD2 (6 bases). The CDR3 loop spans 15 amino acids. The V and J ends lost 0 bases and 0 bases respectively, with 6 bases between them. Germline assignment: CDR1 LGHNA and CDR2 YSLEER. CDR3 sequence: CASSQDGSSYNEQFF. The CDR3 region has the DNA TGCGCCAGCAGCCAAGACGGGAGCTCCTACAATGAGCAGTTCTTC.

This chain uses TRBV18 with TRBJ2-4; D not certain. Looked up from germline, CDR1 is KGHSH and CDR2 is LQKENI. This CDR3 contains 17 residues. Trimming took off 3 bases at V and 3 bases at J, with 18 bases between the two ends. The DNA for the CDR3 is TGTGCCAGCTCACCTCAGAACGGATATGTGGACAAAAACATTCAGTACTTC. This sequence encodes CASSPQNGYVDKNIQYF.

CDR3 residues: CASSLGTGLRGYTF. The CDR3 coding sequence is TGTGCCAGCAGCCTAGGGACAGGGCTACGAGGCTACACCTTC. The gene calls are TRBV7-2 and TRBJ1-2, with 9 bases identical to TRBD1. Trimming removed 5 bases from V and 8 bases from J; junction bases left unmatched: 9. The CDR3 has 14 amino acids. CDR1 SGHTA and CDR2 FQGNSA come from the germline V gene.

This chain joins TRBV7-6 and TRBJ1-1; weak D call: TRBD1 (6 bases). In germline, CDR1 is SGHVS, CDR2 FNYEAQ. V gave up 3 bases and J gave up 4 bases, with 9 bases separating them. The CDR3 has 13 residues. The DNA of the CDR3 is TGTGCCAGCAGCTTGGGGGCCACCACTGAAGCTTTCTTT. Translating gives CASSLGATTEAFF.

This sequence joins TRBV9 and TRBJ1-5; TRBD1 matches 7 bases. The junction had 7 bases not matched to a gene; V was cut back by 0 bases and J by 10 bases. The CDR3 length is 14 residues. CDR1 and CDR2 (germline): SGDLS, YYNGEE. CDR3 DNA sequence: TGTGCCAGCAGCGTAGGACAGGGTCTCGTCCCCCAGCATTTT. As protein: CASSVGQGLVPQHF.

This clone appeared a single time. The chain combines TRBV15 with TRBJ1-1, with no clear D. This CDR3 contains 13 residues. Germline V gives CDR1 LNHNV, CDR2 YYDKDF (reference sequence). V lost 4 bases and J 3 bases, leaving 9 bases between the germline ends. DNA for the CDR3: TGTGCCACCAGCAAAGGGTGGGACACTGAAGCTTTCTTT. It codes for CATSKGWDTEAFF.

The chain employs TRBV2 and TRBJ1-5, with no clear D. Trimming took 2 bases from V and 4 from J, leaving 9 bases between them. Germline V gene data show CDR1 as SNHLY and CDR2 as FYNNEI. The CDR3 covers 14 residues. The CDR3 region has the DNA TGTGCCAGCAGTGAACGGCGAGGGAATCAGCCCCAGCATTTT. It yields the protein CASSERRGNQPQHF. The full variable domain, completed using reference TRBV2 and TRBJ1-5, is EPEVTQTPSHQVTQMGQEVILRCVPISNHLYFYWYRQILGQKVEFLVSFYNNEISEKSEIFDDQFSVERPDGSNFTLKIRSTKLEDSAMYFCASSERRGNQPQHFGDGTRLSIL.

The chain employs TRBV27 and TRBJ1-5; 8 positions match TRBD1. The length of the CDR3 is 14 residues. Germline trimming cut 5 bases from V and 6 bases from J; bases unmatched to any gene: 6. Per the germline V gene, CDR1 is MNHEY and CDR2 is SMNVEV (reference sequence). In DNA form, the CDR3 reads TGTGCCAGCAGTCTGGACAGGGTTGGTCAGCCCCAGCATTTT. Protein sequence: CASSLDRVGQPQHF.

The table lists this clone with a few counts. V gene TRBV7-3 combines with J gene TRBJ2-1; 10 positions agree with TRBD2. Per the germline V gene, CDR1 is SGHTA and CDR2 is FQGTGA. This CDR3 spans 19 amino acids. The junction had 14 bases not matched to a gene; V was cut back by 1 base and J by 5 bases. The CDR3 loop is CASSLISGSGRALNNEQFF. CDR3 in DNA: TGTGCCAGCAGCTTAATATCGGGAAGCGGGAGGGCCCTCAACAATGAGCAGTTCTTC.

The V and J genes are TRBV6-4 and TRBJ2-7; TRBD1 matches 8 bases. The V gene end was trimmed by 3 bases and the J gene end by 4 bases; junction bases not matched to a gene: 8. Per germline, CDR1 MRHNA and CDR2 SNTAGT. The length of the CDR3 is 15 residues. In DNA, the CDR3 is TGTGCCAGCAGTGATGGGGACAGGCGACCTTACGAGCAGTACTTC. Translation gives CASSDGDRRPYEQYF.

The V gene is TRBV23-1, the J gene TRBJ1-4, with 9 bases matching TRBD1. TRBV23-1 is an ORF, and what it does is uncertain. The CDR3 length is 18 residues. V shed 6 bases, J shed 2 bases, and the junction held 13 bases outside the gene matches. This chain's CDR3 is CASRPPSGQGPTNEKLFF. The CDR3 DNA is TGCGCCAGCAGACCCCCGTCGGGACAGGGTCCCACTAATGAAAAACTGTTTTTT.

This clone was seen a single time. This chain joins TRBV4-2 and TRBJ2-1; 10 bases match TRBD2. V dropped 8 bases and J dropped 6; count of bases not matched to a gene: 10. The germline V gene encodes CDR1 LGHNA and CDR2 YNFKEQ. The CDR3 contains 15 residues. CDR3 residues: CASGRVAGGVNEQFF. Here the CDR3 DNA reads TGTGCCAGCGGTAGAGTAGCGGGGGGAGTCAATGAGCAGTTCTTC.

The chain combines TRBV25-1 with TRBJ2-1; D unresolved. Germline values: CDR1 MGHDK, CDR2 SYGVNS. Trimming took 7 bases from V and 6 from J, leaving 13 bases between them. The CDR3 has 13 amino acids. CDR3 amino acids: CASKWAGSNEQFF. The CDR3 nucleotides read TGTGCCAGCAAGTGGGCAGGATCCAATGAGCAGTTCTTC.

This clone was picked up a small number of times. V is TRBV6-1 and J is TRBJ1-5; tentative D call: TRBD1 (5 bases). CDR1 and CDR2 (germline): MNHNS, SASEGT. The CDR3 is 15 residues long. The germline V and J ends were trimmed by 2 bases and 0 bases, with 8 bases remaining between them. This CDR3 is CASSEWGHSNQPQHF. CDR3 bases: TGTGCCAGCAGTGAATGGGGCCATAGCAATCAGCCCCAGCATTTT.

This clone was detected once. This chain connects TRBV7-2 to TRBJ2-3; TRBD2 is a possible D gene (6 bases). Germline V CDR1 and CDR2: SGHTA, FQGNSA. The germline V and J ends were trimmed by 1 base and 1 base, with 9 bases remaining between them. This CDR3 region has 15 residues. CDR3 DNA sequence: TGTGCCAGCAGCTTAGTAACGGGAGGCACAGATACGCAGTATTTT. This codes for CASSLVTGGTDTQYF.

The chain employs TRBV7-9 and TRBJ2-5; TRBD1 matches at 8 bases. This CDR3 is built from 16 residues. Trimming took 2 bases from V and 5 from J; bases not matched to a gene: 10. Germline CDR1 and CDR2: SEHNR and FQNEAQ (reference sequence). Here the CDR3 DNA reads TGTGCCAGCAGCTTACAGACCGGGACAGGCTCCGAGACCCAGTACTTC. This encodes CASSLQTGTGSETQYF.

This chain connects TRBV9 to TRBJ1-6; D gene uncertain. Germline lookup yields CDR1 SGDLS and CDR2 YYNGEE. V shed 4 bases and J shed 8 bases, with 19 bases lying between them. The CDR3 spans 16 residues. CDR3 amino acids: CASSPPEAGSDSPLHF. CDR3 DNA: TGTGCCAGCAGCCCACCGGAGGCGGGGTCTGATTCACCCCTCCACTTT.

Written as DNA, the CDR3 is TGTGCCAGCAGTTACTCTTCTACAGGGTACGAAAAACTGTTTTTT. The encoded protein is CASSYSSTGYEKLFF. The chain links TRBV6-5 to TRBJ1-4; perhaps TRBD1 as D (6 bases). V lost 0 bases, J lost 8 bases, and 13 bases lay in between. CDR3 length: 15 amino acids. CDR1 and CDR2 (germline): MNHEY, SVGAGI.

The chain joins TRBV30 to TRBJ2-5; D gene unclear. The CDR3 runs 13 residues. With 4 bases removed from V and 0 bases from J, the gap between germline ends came to 9 bases. The germline CDR1 and CDR2 sequences are GTSNPN and SVGIG (reference sequence). The CDR3 DNA is TGTGCCTGGAACCACCTGCACCAAGAGACCCAGTACTTC. Translating it yields CAWNHLHQETQYF.

A single count supports this clone. CDR3 DNA sequence: TGTGCCAGTAGGCGTCCCAGGGAAGCAGATACGCAGTATTTT. This sequence encodes CASRRPREADTQYF. The V gene is TRBV2, the J gene TRBJ2-3; tentatively, D is TRBD1 (5 bases). Germline V gives CDR1 SNHLY, CDR2 FYNNEI. Trimming shortened V by 9 bases and J by 4 bases, and 17 bases separated the two germline ends. This CDR3 region has 14 residues. Looking up the rest from reference TRBV2 and TRBJ2-3 gives the full variable domain: EPEVTQTPSHQVTQMGQEVILRCVPISNHLYFYWYRQILGQKVEFLVSFYNNEISEKSEIFDDQFSVERPDGSNFTLKIRSTKLEDSAMYFCASRRPREADTQYFGPGTRLTVL.

This chain links TRBV7-9 with TRBJ1-4; 7 nucleotides agree with TRBD1. V lost 5 bases and J lost 0; bases outside the gene matches: 6. The CDR3 length is 16 residues. The V gene's germline CDR1 is SEHNR and CDR2 FQNEAQ (reference sequence). The CDR3 DNA is TGTGCCAGCAGCAAGGGACAGCCGACAACTAATGAAAAACTGTTTTTT. Its protein product is CASSKGQPTTNEKLFF.

This chain joins TRBV7-6 and TRBJ2-7; D is perhaps TRBD1 (6 bases). The CDR3 has 13 residues. Germline V gene lookup returns CDR1 SGHVS and CDR2 FNYEAQ. The ends were cut back, 3 bases at V and 4 bases at J, with 10 bases in the middle. CDR3 sequence (DNA): TGTGCCAGCAGCTTGGCCAGGGGTTACGAGCAGTACTTC. Amino acid sequence: CASSLARGYEQYF. Variable domain in full (rest from reference TRBV7-6 and TRBJ2-7): GAGVSQSPRYKVTKRGQDVALRCDPISGHVSLYWYRQALGQGPEFLTYFNYEAQQDKSGLPNDRFSAERPEGSISTLTIQRTEQRDSAMYRCASSLARGYEQYFGPGTRLTVT.

The table lists this clone with a count of one. V is TRBV9 and J is TRBJ2-1; the match to TRBD1 covers 10 bases. The CDR3 sequence is 15 residues long. The V and J ends lost 3 bases and 4 bases, in that order; junction bases with no gene match: 4. Germline values: CDR1 SGDLS, CDR2 YYNGEE. This CDR3 is CASSARQGAYNEQFF. The DNA for the CDR3 is TGTGCCAGCAGCGCCCGACAGGGGGCGTACAATGAGCAGTTCTTC.